The rows below give T cell receptor beta chains drawn from one sample of a study of cytomegalovirus exposure and HLA in healthy donors. Clones were read by immunoSEQ multiplex PCR, and TCRdb kept only the in-frame ones, dropping some. The table shows more than 85,000 clones, with 63% occurring only once. The specimen was PBMCs. Receptors were obtained from a human donor in good health. Both conserved end residues are part of each CDR3. Only some rows state a clone size, as once, few, many or a class for expanded clones.

TRBV30 . CASSGRVPYEQYF
TRBV5-1 . CASSFNEETQYF
TRBV5-1 once CASSLGALAWTGELFF
TRBV29-1 . CSVGAGGPITYEQYF
TRBV7-8 . CASRYTGVGTEAFF
TRBV19 . CASSIGLGDADTQYF
TRBV5-4 . CASSFRDEQFF
TRBV7-9 . CASSLSYQRDSDTQYF
TRBV19 . CASSRDRKNSNQPQHF
TRBV2 once CASQAGSSYNEQFF
TRBV4-1 . CASSQDGGAYVQPQHF
TRBV4-1 . CASSARRGAGQPQHF
TRBV18 . CASSPATGGYEQYF
TRBV10-3 . CAISESEHEQYF
TRBV6-5 few CASSSAGTGPGSPLHF
TRBV5-4 . CASNWDAGQGIHEQFF
TRBV27 few CASSLSAGWGNTGELFF
TRBV4-1 . CASSQGTGGQPQHF
TRBV6-1 . CASSEVRGGNYGYTF
TRBV19 . CASSPDRRLNTEAFF
TRBV28 few CASSFGGGYTDTQYF
TRBV18 . CASSPNSGVSEEQYF
TRBV5-1 . CASSPIPGQSIREKLFF
TRBV30 . CAWSLQLSPLHF
TRBV5-4 few CASSKRDTYNEQFF
TRBV13 . CASSLEAGASTDTQYF
TRBV7-9 . CASSSTDRSYEQYF
TRBV7-6 . CAIRREGPETQYF
TRBV4-1 . CASSQGLPGHEQYF
TRBV5-8 once CASSPISFFGAAGEKLFF
TRBV7-9 . CASSVQGGYNTEAFF
TRBV7-9 . CASSPPPRLADYNEQFF
TRBV2 once CASSATGYEQFF
TRBV5-1 . CASSPQGNTEAFF
TRBV27 . CASSFRDYHNEQFF
TRBV28 few CASSLLLLAGNYEQYF
TRBV27 . CASSWSAGENQPQHF
TRBV14 few CASSRSALAGEQYF
TRBV27 once CASSLSRAYEQYF
TRBV6-1 . CASSEGFRTLTTYGYTF
TRBV16 . CASSQSTQQQHSSYNSPLHF
TRBV5-1 once CASSLAMGACEAFF
TRBV11-2 . CASSLTRATESWHYGYTF